Below, one T cell receptor beta chain is given with its context. What antigen it recognizes has not been identified. One end of the junction is discordant with germline, which a read error may explain. Every sample was amplified as two independent genomic DNA replicates, using 0.5 ug for blood and roughly 1.6 ug for tumor or normal breast. TCRB sequencing of genomic DNA was carried out with the ImmunoSeq Intro kit according to the manufacturer's instructions. Multiplex PCR ran around 29 cycles with proprietary primers and spike-in control sequences for absolute quantification. Single-end 150-bp reads were used to sequence an 87-bp fragment spanning the CDR3 plus the flanking V and J genes. Each lane of an Illumina MiSeq using version 3.0 chemistry carried seven multiplexed samples, with two replicates per sample. The paper's processing steps were these. Raw data were processed with the vendor's proprietary pipeline, and both replicates were merged into a single result per sample. Clonotypes were defined as productive rearrangements sharing the V-gene family, CDR3 amino acid sequence and J-gene segment. Clonality was calculated as 1 minus the normalized Shannon entropy (Pielou evenness) of TCRB abundances. T cell density was estimated as total templates divided by the number of input cells, with the number of input cells inferred from the DNA input amount. Recon was used with default parameters to estimate total repertoire diversity and clonality. Clonotypes with over 0.1% abundance in tumor and at least 32-fold higher abundance in tumor than in normal breast were defined as tumor-enriched. Drawn from immuneACCESS, this table holds only the in-frame rearrangements with V and J called that TCRdb kept. Clones are partly lost; checked studies trace under half to an unresolved V gene and leave the rest unexplained. From that table come the V and J calls and clone size; the DNA was used to work out D and trimming. The sample contains about 5,400 clones, 55% to 75% of them found a single time. Over 8.5% of the sample is held by the ten biggest clonotypes.

About 17-55 mg of tumor tissue was diced and typically yielded more than 2.5 ug of DNA. The study profiled bulk TCR beta-chain repertoires in matched peripheral blood, tumor and adjacent normal breast tissue taken from about 15 patients with early-stage breast cancer. Once resection was done, tumor tissue identified by eye was cut out and put into prechilled RNAlater. A TissueLyser II was used to homogenize diced tumor tissue (about 19-50 mg) in RLTplus buffer containing beta-mercaptoethanol and antifoaming agent. The Qiagen AllPrep DNA/RNA Mini kit was used for genomic DNA extraction. This entry is derived from a study of early stage breast cancer tumors (dated by TCRdb to about 2017). In terms of the full investigation: Of the roughly 17 invasive breast tumors, some twelve were found to be estrogen receptor-positive, progesterone receptor-positive and HER2-negative. Across all samples, roughly 2,800,000 templates representing under 1.3 million unique clonotypes were detected. About 65% of the 12 ER+/PR+/HER2- tumors were invasive ductal carcinomas, while the other four were invasive lobular carcinomas. On average, each sample got roughly 9.7-fold read coverage.

The CDR3 runs 11 residues from the cysteine to the phenylalanine. Only the CDR3 part of the read is kept: 33 bases, read in frame from the first base. As encoded in the germline V gene, CDR1 is MGHDK while CDR2 is SYGVNS. Beyond this particular receptor, the publication reports: The small cohort size prevented analysis by tumor subtype. Enriched TCRB sequences shared across patients were found to be mostly commonly generated sequences that were unlikely to play an important role in the tumor microenvironment. Repertoires from blood and normal breast were more alike than repertoires from blood and tumor, and in about 85% of the 16 patients, comparing each tissue with blood separated tumor from normal. Chain pairing and functional markers such as CD4, CD8 and FOXP3 were not captured by bulk genomic DNA sequencing of unsorted cells. Compared with adjacent normal breast tissue, tumors had higher clonality and approximately 2.5-fold greater T cell density.

This receptor was identified in a person in their sixties with breast cancer. The rearrangement joined TRBV25-1 to TRBJ2-5, with the D gene not confidently named. Input material: breast tumor tissue. The sequenced DNA: TGTGCCAGCAGTATGGTTGAGGAGCTTCACTTC. Its translation reads: CASSMVEELHF.